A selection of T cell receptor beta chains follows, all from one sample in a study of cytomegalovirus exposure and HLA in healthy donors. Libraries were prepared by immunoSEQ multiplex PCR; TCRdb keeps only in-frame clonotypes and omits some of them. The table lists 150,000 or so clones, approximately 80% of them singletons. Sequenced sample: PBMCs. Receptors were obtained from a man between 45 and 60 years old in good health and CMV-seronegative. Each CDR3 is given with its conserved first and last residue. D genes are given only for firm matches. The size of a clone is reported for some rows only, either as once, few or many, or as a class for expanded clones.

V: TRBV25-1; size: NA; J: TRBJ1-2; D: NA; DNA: TGTGCCAGCAGTGATGGTGGGGGGGCCCCCTATGGCTACACCTTC; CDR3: CASSDGGGAPYGYTF
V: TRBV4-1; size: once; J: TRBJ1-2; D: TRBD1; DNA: TGCGCCAGCAGCCAGGGGCCTCGGGGACAGGATAACTACTATGGCTACACCTTC; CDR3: CASSQGPRGQDNYYGYTF
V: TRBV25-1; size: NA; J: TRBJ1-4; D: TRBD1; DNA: TGTGCCAGCAGTGCCCAACCCGGGACAGGGTATGAAAAACTGTTTTTT; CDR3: CASSAQPGTGYEKLFF
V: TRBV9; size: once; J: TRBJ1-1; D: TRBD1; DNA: TGTGCCAGCAGCGTGGGGGGGACAGGGGACACTGAAGCTTTCTTT; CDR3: CASSVGGTGDTEAFF
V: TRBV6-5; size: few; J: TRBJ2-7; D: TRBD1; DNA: TGTGCCAGCAGTTCGGGACAGCCCTACGAGCAGTACTTC; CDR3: CASSSGQPYEQYF
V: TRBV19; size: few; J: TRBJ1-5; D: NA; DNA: TGTGCCAGTAGTAATCAGGAAACCCTAGCTGATCAGCCCCAGCATTTT; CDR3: CASSNQETLADQPQHF
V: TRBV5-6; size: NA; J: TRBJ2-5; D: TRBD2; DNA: TGTGCCAGCCTTTTACGGGCGGGAGGCCGAGAGACCCAGTACTTC; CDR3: CASLLRAGGRETQYF
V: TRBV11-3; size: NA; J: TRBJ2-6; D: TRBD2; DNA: TGTGCCAGCAGCCCAAGACTAGCGGGGGGGCCTGGGGCCAACGTCCTGACTTTC; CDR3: CASSPRLAGGPGANVLTF
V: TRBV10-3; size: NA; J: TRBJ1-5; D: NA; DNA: TGTGCCATCAGTGAGGCGGATTACAGGGGCAATCAGCCCCAGCATTTT; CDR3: CAISEADYRGNQPQHF
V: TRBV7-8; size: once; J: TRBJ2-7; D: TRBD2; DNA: TGTGCCAGCAGCCCTAGCGGGGGTCCCTGCGAGCAGTACTTC; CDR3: CASSPSGGPCEQYF
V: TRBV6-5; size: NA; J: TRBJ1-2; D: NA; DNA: TGTGCCAGCAGTCGGGACACCTACTCAGGGGGCTACACCTTC; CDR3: CASSRDTYSGGYTF
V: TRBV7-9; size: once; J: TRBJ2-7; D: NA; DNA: TGTGCCAGCAGCTTAGGTAGGGACTCCGAGCAGTACTTC; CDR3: CASSLGRDSEQYF
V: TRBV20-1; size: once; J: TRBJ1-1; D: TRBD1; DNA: TGCAGTGCTCCCAGGGGGCCTGAAGCTTTCTTT; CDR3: CSAPRGPEAFF
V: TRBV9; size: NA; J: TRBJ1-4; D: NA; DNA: TGTGCCAGCAGCGTATCAGGGAATAATGAAAAACTGTTTTTT; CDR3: CASSVSGNNEKLFF
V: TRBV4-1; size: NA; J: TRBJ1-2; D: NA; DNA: TGCGCCAGCAGCCTGGAGCAGTACTATGGCTACACCTTC; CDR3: CASSLEQYYGYTF
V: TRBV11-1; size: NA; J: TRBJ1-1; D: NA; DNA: TGTGCCAGCAGCTTATTGGGGGCAGTAACTGAAGCTTTCTTT; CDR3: CASSLLGAVTEAFF
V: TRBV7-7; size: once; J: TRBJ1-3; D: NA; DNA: TGTGCTAGCAGCTTATCCCAGGCTGGAAACACCATATATTTT; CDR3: CASSLSQAGNTIYF
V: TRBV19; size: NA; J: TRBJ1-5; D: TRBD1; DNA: TGTGCCAGTAGTTCATGGACAGGAGGTTTTGGCAATCAGCCCCAGCATTTT; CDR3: CASSSWTGGFGNQPQHF
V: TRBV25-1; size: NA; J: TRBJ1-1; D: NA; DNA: TGTGCCAGCCTCAACGGGGTTTCTGAAGCTTTCTTT; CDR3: CASLNGVSEAFF
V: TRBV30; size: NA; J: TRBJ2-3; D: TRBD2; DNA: TGTGCCTGGACCCTACTAGCGGGGGCTGGAGATACGCAGTATTTT; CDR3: CAWTLLAGAGDTQYF
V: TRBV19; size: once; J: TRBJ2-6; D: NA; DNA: TGTGCCAGTCTCGGGACACCCCGTGAAGGAACTGGGGCCAACGTCCTGACTTTC; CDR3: CASLGTPREGTGANVLTF
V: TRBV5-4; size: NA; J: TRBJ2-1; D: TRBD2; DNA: TGTGCCAGCAGCTTTGGGGGAGGGGACCTATTCAATGAGCAGTTCTTC; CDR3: CASSFGGGDLFNEQFF
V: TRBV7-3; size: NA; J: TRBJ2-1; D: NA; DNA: TGTGCCAGCAGGTCAAGCGGACCGGGGGATGAGCAGTTCTTC; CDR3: CASRSSGPGDEQFF
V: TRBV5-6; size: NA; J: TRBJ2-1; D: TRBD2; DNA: TGTGCCAGCAGCTTGAAAGATCAAATGGCTAGCGGAAACAATGAGCAGTTCTTC; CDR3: CASSLKDQMASGNNEQFF
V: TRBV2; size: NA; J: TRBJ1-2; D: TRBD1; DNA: TGTGCCAGCCCCCCGGGACAGGACCACTATGGCTACACCTTC; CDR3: CASPPGQDHYGYTF
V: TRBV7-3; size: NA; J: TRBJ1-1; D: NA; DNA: TGTGCCAGCAGCTACGGACAGATGAACACTGAAGCTTTCTTT; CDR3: CASSYGQMNTEAFF
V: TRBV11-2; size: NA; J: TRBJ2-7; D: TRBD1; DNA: TGTGCCAGCAGTGTTACCCGGGACAGCATCTACGAGCAGTACTTC; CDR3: CASSVTRDSIYEQYF
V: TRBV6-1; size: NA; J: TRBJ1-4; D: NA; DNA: TGTGCCAGCAGTAACAGGGAAAAACTGTTTTTT; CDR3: CASSNREKLFF
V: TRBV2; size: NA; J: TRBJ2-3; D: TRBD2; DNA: TGTGCCAGCGGGGGGGAGGGGAGCACAGATACGCAGTATTTT; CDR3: CASGGEGSTDTQYF
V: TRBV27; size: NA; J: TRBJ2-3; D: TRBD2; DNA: TGTGCCAGCAGTCCTAGTCGGGGGGGAGCAGATACGCAGTATTTT; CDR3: CASSPSRGGADTQYF
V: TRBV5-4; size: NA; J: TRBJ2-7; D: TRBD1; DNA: TGTGCCAGCAGTTCGGGACAGGGGGGTTACGAGCAGTACTTC; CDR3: CASSSGQGGYEQYF
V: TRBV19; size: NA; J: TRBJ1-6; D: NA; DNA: TGTGCCAGTAGTATAGGACAGACCCGCTCCTATAATTCACCCCTCCACTTT; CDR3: CASSIGQTRSYNSPLHF